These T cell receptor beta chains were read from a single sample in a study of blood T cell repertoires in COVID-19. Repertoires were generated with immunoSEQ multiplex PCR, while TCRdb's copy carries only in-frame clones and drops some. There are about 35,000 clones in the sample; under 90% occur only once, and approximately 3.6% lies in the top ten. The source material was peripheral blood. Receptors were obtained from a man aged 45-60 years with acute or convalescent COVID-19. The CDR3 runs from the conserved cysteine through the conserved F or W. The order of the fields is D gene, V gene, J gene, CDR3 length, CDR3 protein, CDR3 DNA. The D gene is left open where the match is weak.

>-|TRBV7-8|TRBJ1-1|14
CASSSDRTNTEAFF
TGTGCCAGCAGCTCCGACAGAACGAACACTGAAGCTTTCTTT
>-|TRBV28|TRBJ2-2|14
CASSFRSGTGELFF
TGTGCCAGCAGTTTCAGGTCAGGAACCGGGGAGCTGTTTTTT
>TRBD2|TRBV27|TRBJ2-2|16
CASSRSSGRNTGELFF
TGTGCCAGCAGTCGTTCTAGCGGAAGGAACACCGGGGAGCTGTTTTTT
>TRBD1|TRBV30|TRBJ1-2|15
CAWSLGTGGYYGYTF
TGTGCCTGGAGCCTCGGGACAGGGGGCTACTATGGCTACACCTTC
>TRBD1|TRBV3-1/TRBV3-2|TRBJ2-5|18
CASSQWGTGPRVGETQYF
TGTGCCAGCAGCCAGTGGGGGACAGGGCCTCGAGTCGGAGAGACCCAGTACTTC
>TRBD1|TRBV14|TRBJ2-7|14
CASSHGQGIHEQYF
TGTGCCAGCAGCCACGGACAGGGAATACACGAGCAGTACTTC
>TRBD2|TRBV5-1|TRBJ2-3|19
CASSLRGAGGHSGTDTQYF
TGCGCCAGCAGCTTGCGGGGAGCGGGGGGGCACTCGGGCACAGATACGCAGTATTTT
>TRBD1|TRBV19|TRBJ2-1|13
CASRTGEYNEQFF
TGTGCCAGTCGGACAGGGGAGTACAATGAGCAGTTCTTC
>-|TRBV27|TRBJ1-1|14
CASSFRPRGGEAFF
TGTGCCAGCAGTTTCCGGCCCAGGGGTGGTGAAGCTTTCTTT
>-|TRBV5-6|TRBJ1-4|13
CASSLGDSEKLFF
TGTGCCAGCAGCTTGGGAGACAGCGAAAAACTGTTTTTT
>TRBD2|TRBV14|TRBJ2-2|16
CASSRGAGGLAGELFF
TGTGCCAGCAGCCGTGGAGCGGGAGGACTTGCCGGGGAGCTGTTTTTT
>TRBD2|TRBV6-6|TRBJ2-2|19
CASSPGTSGGPRRTGELFF
TGTGCCAGCAGTCCTGGGACTAGCGGGGGCCCCCGTAGAACCGGGGAGCTGTTTTTT
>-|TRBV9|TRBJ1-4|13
CASSVGGGEKLFF
TGTGCCAGCAGCGTAGGAGGTGGTGAAAAACTGTTTTTT
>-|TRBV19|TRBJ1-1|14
CATKLQQQNTEAFF
TGTGCCACCAAGCTCCAACAGCAGAACACTGAAGCTTTCTTT